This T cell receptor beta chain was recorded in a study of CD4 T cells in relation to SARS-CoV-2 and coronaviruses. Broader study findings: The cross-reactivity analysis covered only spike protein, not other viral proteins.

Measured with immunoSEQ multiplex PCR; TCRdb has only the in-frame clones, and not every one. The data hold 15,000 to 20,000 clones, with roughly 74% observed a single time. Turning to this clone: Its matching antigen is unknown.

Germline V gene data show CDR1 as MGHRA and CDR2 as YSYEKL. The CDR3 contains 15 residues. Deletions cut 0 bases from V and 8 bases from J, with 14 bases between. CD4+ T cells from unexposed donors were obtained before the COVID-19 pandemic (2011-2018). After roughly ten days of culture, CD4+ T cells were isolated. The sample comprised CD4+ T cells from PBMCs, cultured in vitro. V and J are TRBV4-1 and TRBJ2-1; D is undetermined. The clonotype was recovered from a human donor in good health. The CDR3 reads CASSQDSRDWDEQFF. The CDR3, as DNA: TGCGCCAGCAGCCAAGACTCGCGAGATTGGGATGAGCAGTTCTTC.